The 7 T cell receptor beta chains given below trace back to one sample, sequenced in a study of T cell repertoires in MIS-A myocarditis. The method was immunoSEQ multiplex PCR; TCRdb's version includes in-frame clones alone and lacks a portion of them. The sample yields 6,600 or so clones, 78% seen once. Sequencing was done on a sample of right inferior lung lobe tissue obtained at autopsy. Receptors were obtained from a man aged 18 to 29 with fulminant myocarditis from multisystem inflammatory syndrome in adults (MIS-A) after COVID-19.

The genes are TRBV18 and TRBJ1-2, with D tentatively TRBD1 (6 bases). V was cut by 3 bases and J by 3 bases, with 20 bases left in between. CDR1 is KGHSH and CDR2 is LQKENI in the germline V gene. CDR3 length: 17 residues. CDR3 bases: TGTGCCAGCTCACCGACTAGAAAAGGGGGTCCTGACTATGGCTACACCTTC. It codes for CASSPTRKGGPDYGYTF.

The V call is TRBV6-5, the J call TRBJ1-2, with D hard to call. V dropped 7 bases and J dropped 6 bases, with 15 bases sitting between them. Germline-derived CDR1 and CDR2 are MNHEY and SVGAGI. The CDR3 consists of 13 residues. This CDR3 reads CASTGRSGDGYTF. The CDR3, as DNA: TGTGCCAGCACGGGAAGGAGTGGAGATGGCTACACCTTC.

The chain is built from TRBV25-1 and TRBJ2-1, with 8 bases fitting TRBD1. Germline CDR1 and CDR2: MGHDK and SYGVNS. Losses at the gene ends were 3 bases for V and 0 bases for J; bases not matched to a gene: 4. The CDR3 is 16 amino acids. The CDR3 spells CASSDSGTGSYNEQFF. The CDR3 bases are TGTGCCAGCAGTGACTCTGGGACAGGCTCCTACAATGAGCAGTTCTTC.

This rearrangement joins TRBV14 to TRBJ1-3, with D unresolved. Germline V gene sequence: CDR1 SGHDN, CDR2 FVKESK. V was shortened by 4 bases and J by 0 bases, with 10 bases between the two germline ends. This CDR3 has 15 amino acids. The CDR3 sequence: CASSRVGPSGNTIYF. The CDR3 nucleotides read TGTGCCAGCAGCCGCGTCGGCCCCTCTGGAAACACCATATATTTT.

The CDR3 coding sequence is TGTGCAAGTCGCTTCCTGTCCGGGACTAACCCCTACGAGCAGTACTTC. It specifies CASRFLSGTNPYEQYF. The chain recombines TRBV12-2 with TRBJ2-7; TRBD2 is the table's D call, not checked against the DNA. TRBV12-2 is shown as a pseudogene. There are 16 residues in the CDR3.

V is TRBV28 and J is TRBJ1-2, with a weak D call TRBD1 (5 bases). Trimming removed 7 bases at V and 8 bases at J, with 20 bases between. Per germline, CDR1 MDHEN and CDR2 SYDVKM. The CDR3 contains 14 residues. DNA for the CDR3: TGTGCCAGCACTATAAGTCGATTGCGGGGCGGCTACACCTTC. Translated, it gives CASTISRLRGGYTF.

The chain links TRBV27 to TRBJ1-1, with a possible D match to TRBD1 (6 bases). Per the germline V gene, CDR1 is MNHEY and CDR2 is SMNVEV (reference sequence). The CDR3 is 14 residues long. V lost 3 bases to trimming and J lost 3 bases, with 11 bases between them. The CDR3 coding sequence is TGTGCCAGCAGTTTGGGGGCGTTTTACACTGAAGCTTTCTTT. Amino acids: CASSLGAFYTEAFF.